Sequencing of this TCR beta chain was carried out in a study of shared clonotypes between healthy human individuals. Per germline, CDR1 MDHEN and CDR2 SYDVKM. Between the trimmed V and J ends, which lost 5 bases and 7 bases, there was a span of 17 bases. The CDR3 is made up of 15 amino acids. This clone was counted a single time. How the authors handled the data: Because ImmunoSEQ provided only junction sequences with no quality scores, the filtering differed. The method was immunoSEQ multiplex PCR; TCRdb's version includes in-frame clones alone and lacks a portion of them. V and J calls and clone size are copied from that table; D and trimming were computed from the DNA. Among roughly 1 million clones listed, about 75% were seen once.

The sequence came from a man aged 18-30 years in good health. Sequenced material: memory CD4+ T cells sorted from blood. Subset denoted: CD45RA-negative fraction. This chain connects TRBV28 to TRBJ1-4, with D perhaps matching TRBD1 (5 bases). CDR3 DNA: TGTGCCAGCAGTCACGGGCTTCCCGGGGGTGAAAAACTGTTTTTT. This gives the protein CASSHGLPGGEKLFF. Drawing the rest from reference TRBV28 and TRBJ1-4, the complete variable domain is DVKVTQSSRYLVKRTGEKVFLECVQDMDHENMFWYRQDPGLGLRLIYFSYDVKMKEKGDIPEGYSVSREKKERFSLILESASTNQTSMYLCASSHGLPGGEKLFFGSGTQLSVL.